Below, one TCR beta chain is given with its context. What this receptor recognizes is not known. No base qualities exist here, and no much larger clone lies one base off it. These data come from a study of T cells after somatic rescue of genetic block (dated by TCRdb to about 2020). About the study as a whole: What the study looked at was long-term robustness, specifically in a T-cell system that came about through somatic rescue of a genetic block in T-cell development.

The library came from the immunoSEQ multiplex PCR assay. Drawn from immuneACCESS, this table holds only the in-frame rearrangements with V and J called that TCRdb kept. Clones are partly lost; checked studies trace under half to an unresolved V gene and leave the rest unexplained. This sample holds fewer than 150,000 clones; under 95% were observed only once. Of the sample, around 1.5% is held by the ten largest clones. Taken from cysteine to phenylalanine, the CDR3 has 12 residues. The sequence is cut down to CDR3 DNA, 36 bases in frame from base 1. From a lookup of the germline V gene, CDR1 and CDR2 are MGHDK and SYGVNS.

The source material was peripheral blood mononuclear cells (PBMCs). The sequence links TRBV25-1 to TRBJ2-1, with TRBD1 matching 7 junction bases. The receptor comes from a woman between 18 and 29 years old. The nucleotide sequence reads TGTGCAAGACAGGGAACCTACAATGAGCAGTTCTTC. This encodes CARQGTYNEQFF. With the portions outside the CDR3 filled from the reference TRBV25-1 and TRBJ2-1 genes, the complete variable region becomes EADIYQTPRYLVIGTGKKITLECSQTMGHDKMYWYQQDPGMELHLIHYSYGVNSTEKGDLSSESTVSRIRTEHFPLTLESARPSHTSQYLCARQGTYNEQFFGPGTRLTVL.